This T cell receptor beta chain stems from a study of blood T cell repertoires in COVID-19. Looking at the study overall: Collection of acute and convalescent COVID-19 samples took place in the United States, Italy and Spain.

The CDR3 is 16 residues long. Germline CDR1 is SGHDT and CDR2 is YYEEEE. The trim removed 0 bases at V and 6 bases at J, leaving 3 bases unmatched. Profiling relied on immunoSEQ multiplex PCR, and the TCRdb table lists in-frame clones only, not all of them. The data contain approximately 220,000 clones, 85% to 90% of them singletons. A few counts support this clone. Individuals aged roughly 18 to 95 years were recruited from fewer than 25 US areas. The study assigned cohorts using participant-reported clinical history. The sequencing sample was made of PBMCs or T cells enriched from blood (not recorded which). The chain employs TRBV5-6 and TRBJ2-1; 13 nucleotides agree with TRBD2. This TCR derives from a woman younger than 30 in a cohort exposed to, infected with or recovered from COVID-19 (not recorded which). Here the CDR3 reads CASSLGLAGGGNEQFF. In DNA form, the CDR3 reads TGTGCCAGCAGCTTGGGACTAGCGGGAGGTGGCAATGAGCAGTTCTTC.